These T cell receptor beta chains were read from a single sample in a study of PD-1 blockade in classical Hodgkin lymphoma. Profiling relied on immunoSEQ multiplex PCR, and the TCRdb table lists in-frame clones only, not all of them. The sample records tens of thousands of clones, 70% to 90% being singletons. The specimen comprised peripheral blood mononuclear cells (PBMCs), sampled before the fourth cycle of nivolumab. All receptors come from a human donor with classical Hodgkin lymphoma. CDR3s include the opening cysteine and the closing phenylalanine or tryptophan. A D gene is named only where the DNA matches it firmly. Expanded clones are given a class, and other clones once, few, many or no size at all.

D,J,size,V,DNA,CDR3
NA,TRBJ1-5,medium-sized,TRBV15,TGTGCCACCAGCAGAGAATATAAGCCCCAGCATTTT,CATSREYKPQHF
NA,TRBJ2-1,NA,TRBV9,TGTGCCAGCTGCGCTGAGGCGTCCTCCTACAATGAGCAGTTCTTC,CASCAEASSYNEQFF
TRBD2,TRBJ2-1,NA,TRBV5-1,TGCGCCAGCAGCATCTTGAAAGCGGGGGGGTCCTACAATGAGCAGTTCTTC,CASSILKAGGSYNEQFF
NA,TRBJ2-2,NA,TRBV5-1,TGCGCCAGCAGCTTGGCGGGTTCGGGCGCCGGGGAGCTGTTTTTT,CASSLAGSGAGELFF
TRBD2,TRBJ2-1,NA,TRBV7-9,TGTGCCAGCACCCCCTTAGCGGGGGCCTACAATGAGCAGTTCTTC,CASTPLAGAYNEQFF
NA,TRBJ1-4,NA,TRBV6-6,TGTGCCACCCAAAACCTCGGGGGGAGTGAAAAACTGTTTTTT,CATQNLGGSEKLFF
TRBD2,TRBJ2-7,once,TRBV4-1,TGCGCCAGCAGCCAAGCCAGACTAGCGGGGGAACGGGGGGACGAGCAGTACTTC,CASSQARLAGERGDEQYF
TRBD1,TRBJ2-7,NA,TRBV30,TGTGCCTGCGCCGGGACAGGCAACTACGAGCAGTACTTC,CACAGTGNYEQYF
NA,TRBJ1-2,NA,TRBV7-9,TGTGCCACCGAACAGCCGCACTATGGCTACACCTTC,CATEQPHYGYTF
NA,TRBJ2-7,NA,TRBV7-7,TGTGCCAGCAGCTTAGCAGGGGTAGGCGAGCAGTACTTC,CASSLAGVGEQYF
NA,TRBJ1-4,NA,TRBV28,TGTGCCAGCAGGCTCCCGGGTACAGCAACTAATGAAAAACTGTTTTTT,CASRLPGTATNEKLFF
NA,TRBJ2-7,NA,TRBV5-1,TGCGCCAGCAGCTTGGGAGGGAACTCCTACGAGCAGTACTTC,CASSLGGNSYEQYF
TRBD2,TRBJ2-2,NA,TRBV28,TGTGCCAGCCGCCTAGCGGGGGGCCTGAACACCGGGGAGCTGTTTTTT,CASRLAGGLNTGELFF
NA,TRBJ2-7,NA,TRBV6-1,TGTGCCAGCAGCCCTTATGAGGGATGGGAGCAGTACTTC,CASSPYEGWEQYF
NA,TRBJ1-4,NA,TRBV18,TGTGCCAGCTCACCAGAGTCCGGGGGAGGCGATGAAAAACTGTTTTTT,CASSPESGGGDEKLFF
NA,TRBJ1-5,NA,TRBV15,TGTGCCACCAGCAGAGATGCCAAGAGTTTAGGCAATCAGCCCCAGCATTTT,CATSRDAKSLGNQPQHF
NA,TRBJ2-7,NA,TRBV6-5,TGTGCCAGCAGGAATGGGGGGCCCGGGGTATACGAGCAGTACTTC,CASRNGGPGVYEQYF
NA,TRBJ2-5,NA,TRBV28,TGTGCCAGCAGTTTCATCAGGGGCCAAGAGACCCAGTACTTC,CASSFIRGQETQYF
NA,TRBJ1-3,NA,TRBV6-1,TGTGCCAGCAGTGAAAACGCGGGTGCTGGAAACACCATATATTTT,CASSENAGAGNTIYF
TRBD1,TRBJ1-1,NA,TRBV5-1,TGCGCCAGCAGCTCCTCCCAGGGGGCTGGCACTGAAGCTTTCTTT,CASSSSQGAGTEAFF
NA,TRBJ2-3,NA,TRBV2,TGTGCCAGCAGTGAATGGGCAGATACGCAGTATTTT,CASSEWADTQYF